A single T cell receptor (beta chain) is shown here with its context. The target antigen is unknown. This record comes from a study of T-cell memory formation after mild COVID-19. Study-wide results and limits: Some SARS-CoV-2-responding clones were already detected in memory before infection.

TCRalpha and TCRbeta libraries used 5'RACE with constant-segment primers and UMIs. A single record per CDR3 protein comes from TCRdb applying MiXCR to the 5' RACE reads. The sample holds approximately 500,000 distinct CDR3 sequences, roughly 25% seen once. There are 12 residues in the CDR3. The V end was cut by 7 bases, the J end by 2 bases, with 7 bases between. Germline CDR1 SGHDT, CDR2 YYEEEE. What was sequenced was PBMCs or a T cell subset sorted from them (not recorded which). This TCR came from an adult woman who had mild COVID-19 (a few samples of this study predate the infection). Cell type and time point are not known. This chain uses TRBV5-6 with TRBJ1-3; D is perhaps TRBD1 (6 bases). The CDR3 sequence is CASEGAGNTIYF. The CDR3 DNA sequence: TGTGCCAGCGAGGGGGCTGGAAACACCATATATTTT.